This is a list of T cell receptor beta chains from one sample in a study of cytomegalovirus exposure and HLA in healthy donors. Sequencing was performed with immunoSEQ multiplex PCR; in TCRdb, only in-frame clones are kept and a portion is missing. The data show tens of thousands of clones, about 93% seen once. Sequenced input: PBMCs. The receptors shown here come from a woman under 30 in good health and CMV-seronegative. The CDR3 runs from the conserved cysteine through the conserved F or W. Each record gives: V gene, clone size, D gene, CDR3 protein. A D gene is named only where the DNA matches it firmly. Clone size is not always given. Where it is, it says once, few, many or a class for expanded clones.

>TRBV11-2|NA|NA
CASSLAGQLYEQYF
>TRBV7-9|NA|NA
CASSPEGLNSPLHF
>TRBV6-4|few|TRBD1
CASSPGQSNTGELFF
>TRBV2|NA|NA
CASSPTVNTEAFF
>TRBV13|NA|TRBD1
CASSRRDSDRLYGYTF
>TRBV7-7|NA|TRBD1
CASRVMPGQGAPANEKLFF
>TRBV5-6|few|NA
CASSSLGWGYGGSSYEQYF
>TRBV15|once|TRBD1
CATSRYRGGEGYTF
>TRBV28|once|NA
CASRYRGGPPLHF
>TRBV5-1|NA|NA
CASSPTPGNQPQHF
>TRBV7-3|NA|TRBD2
CASSLSGAGGTDTQYF
>TRBV4-1|NA|TRBD1
CASSPLNLRGRASFQPQHF
>TRBV7-6|once|TRBD2
CASSLGAAGGGEQFF
>TRBV5-8|few|TRBD1
CASSLGQGSQVSGPQHF
>TRBV27|NA|TRBD1
CASSVAGTGGAAGNTIYF
>TRBV18|NA|NA
CASSPVVAKNIQYF
>TRBV28|NA|NA
CASTLLDRYNEQFF
>TRBV4-1|NA|NA
CASSQRGGGTGELFF